The text below deals with one T cell receptor (beta chain). This sample is drawn from a study of blood T cell repertoires in COVID-19. Some clones are missing from TCRdb's copy, which holds only in-frame ones; the method was immunoSEQ multiplex PCR. This sample has about 400,000 clones, with nearly 90% found just once. Trimming pared 2 bases from V and 3 bases from J, leaving 10 bases between. This CDR3 has 14 amino acids. Germline values: CDR1 KGHSH, CDR2 LQKENI. The sequencing sample was made of PBMCs or T cells enriched from blood (not recorded which). The chain couples TRBV18 to TRBJ1-2; D may be TRBD1 (5 bases). The origin of this receptor is a woman aged 40 to 50 with acute COVID-19. The chain's CDR3 is CASSPAGLYYGYTF. The DNA for the CDR3 is TGTGCCAGCTCACCAGCGGGACTATACTATGGCTACACCTTC.